Following are 29 T cell receptor beta chains from one sample sequenced in a study of blood T cell repertoires in COVID-19. TCRdb keeps only in-frame clones here, not all; method: immunoSEQ multiplex PCR. There are some 320,000 clones in the sample; more than 75% occur only once, and 2% to 3% lies in the top ten. The sequenced sample was PBMCs or T cells enriched from blood (not recorded which). Source of these receptors: a man in his fifties or sixties who had recovered from COVID-19.

The chain links TRBV7-9 to TRBJ1-2; TRBD1 is a possible D gene (5 bases). Trimming took 2 bases from V and 2 from J, leaving 18 bases between them. This CDR3 region has 17 residues. From germline, CDR1 is SEHNR and CDR2 FQNEAQ (reference sequence). This CDR3 reads CASSLPPRGGLNYGYTF. CDR3 sequence (DNA): TGTGCCAGCAGCTTACCCCCCCGTGGGGGGTTAAACTATGGCTACACCTTC.

This chain links TRBV11-3 with TRBJ2-2, with TRBD1 matching 7 bases. The length of the CDR3 is 18 residues. The germline V gene encodes CDR1 SGHNT and CDR2 YENEEA. V was pared by 4 bases and J by 7 bases, with 18 bases of the junction left unmatched. CDR3 sequence (DNA): TGTGCCAGCAGCTCTGCCTTAGGGGGCGCCTTTTTAGGCGGGGAGCTGTTTTTT. Encoded protein: CASSSALGGAFLGGELFF.

In this sample, this clone turned up once. The rearrangement joins TRBV2 to TRBJ1-2; perhaps TRBD1 as D (5 bases). Germline CDR1 and CDR2: SNHLY and FYNNEI. V was clipped by 0 bases and J by 8 bases, with 13 bases between them. The CDR3 has 14 amino acids. This CDR3 reads CASSEALRQGGYTF. The CDR3 DNA is TGTGCCAGCAGTGAAGCGCTTCGCCAGGGCGGCTACACCTTC.

This sequence joins TRBV6-2 or TRBV6-3 and TRBJ2-5; possibly TRBD2 for D (6 bases). V shed 3 bases and J shed 5 bases, with 16 bases lying between them. The germline V gene has CDR1 MNHEY and CDR2 SVGEGT. The CDR3 is made up of 15 amino acids. The CDR3 reads CASSYSGAGFETQYF. For the CDR3, the DNA is TGTGCCAGCAGTTATTCGGGTGCGGGGTTCGAGACCCAGTACTTC.

V gene TRBV24-1 combines with J gene TRBJ2-2, with a tentative D call TRBD1 (5 bases). Germline V gene data show CDR1 as KGHDR and CDR2 as SFDVKD. This CDR3 is built from 16 residues. Trimming took 4 bases from V and 0 from J, leaving 11 bases between them. CDR3 sequence: CATSEARATNTGELFF. The CDR3 coding sequence is TGTGCCACCAGTGAGGCCAGGGCAACGAACACCGGGGAGCTGTTTTTT.

The chain recombines TRBV9 with TRBJ2-7; possible D gene TRBD2, 5 bases. The CDR3 spans 15 residues. Germline V gives CDR1 SGDLS, CDR2 YYNGEE. V shed 4 bases and J shed 0 bases, with 14 bases lying between them. The CDR3 is CASSWRAGTSYEQYF. The CDR3 DNA follows: TGTGCCAGCAGCTGGCGGGCCGGTACCTCCTACGAGCAGTACTTC.

The chain carries TRBV5-1 and TRBJ2-3; TRBD1 is a possible D gene (6 bases). V gave up 4 bases and J gave up 5 bases, with 20 bases separating them. The V gene's germline CDR1 is SGHRS and CDR2 YFSETQ. The CDR3 sequence is 16 residues long. CDR3: CASSKPGTQLRDTQYF. CDR3 bases: TGCGCCAGCAGCAAACCCGGGACACAATTGAGAGATACGCAGTATTTT. The whole variable domain, remainder taken from reference TRBV5-1 and TRBJ2-3, is KAGVTQTPRYLIKTRGQQVTLSCSPISGHRSVSWYQQTPGQGLQFLFEYFSETQRNKGNFPGRFSGRQFSNSRSEMNVSTLELGDSALYLCASSKPGTQLRDTQYFGPGTRLTVL.

This chain links TRBV29-1 with TRBJ1-1, with 8 bases matching TRBD1. V shed 2 bases, J shed 6 bases, and the junction held 5 bases outside the gene matches. From germline, CDR1 is SQVTM and CDR2 ANQGSEA. There are 13 residues in the CDR3. CDR3: CSVEKAQGAEAFF. CDR3 in DNA: TGCAGCGTTGAAAAAGCACAGGGGGCTGAAGCTTTCTTT.

The chain is built from TRBV29-1 and TRBJ1-2, with TRBD1 identical over 8 bases. Trimming cost V 2 bases and J 4 bases; bases outside gene matches: 9. The CDR3 is made up of 15 amino acids. Germline V gene lookup returns CDR1 SQVTM and CDR2 ANQGSEA. CDR3 in amino acids: CSVESMTGASYGYTF. Written as DNA, the CDR3 is TGCAGCGTTGAATCAATGACAGGGGCAAGCTATGGCTACACCTTC.

This clone showed up just once. V gene TRBV6-1 combines with J gene TRBJ1-1; D is ambiguous. Deletions cut 0 bases from V and 8 bases from J, with 4 bases between. In germline, CDR1 is MNHNS, CDR2 SASEGT. This CDR3 region has 11 residues. CDR3 region: CASSEAAEAFF. CDR3 nucleotides: TGTGCCAGCAGTGAAGCGGCCGAAGCTTTCTTT.

This sequence joins TRBV6-6 and TRBJ1-4; TRBD1 aligns across 7 bases. V trimming: 6 bases; J trimming: 6 bases; junction bases outside the gene matches: 7. CDR1 MNHNY and CDR2 SVGAGI come from the germline V gene (reference sequence). The CDR3 runs to 14 residues. CDR3 protein: CASSYRGFDEKLFF. CDR3 nucleotide sequence: TGTGCCAGCAGCTACAGGGGATTTGATGAAAAACTGTTTTTT.

The chain joins TRBV10-1 to TRBJ2-3; 12 bases are shared with TRBD2. The CDR3 covers 16 residues. V dropped 5 bases and J dropped 2; count of bases not matched to a gene: 5. The germline CDR1 and CDR2 sequences are WNHNN and SYGVQD (reference sequence). In nucleotides, the CDR3 is TGCGCCAGCAGTACTGGACTAGCGGGAAACACAGATACGCAGTATTTT. It translates to CASSTGLAGNTDTQYF.

On this clone itself: Other DNA sequences from this sample encode an identical CDR3 as well. J is TRBJ1-1 and V is TRBV11-2, with D hard to call. Between the trimmed V and J ends, which lost 1 base and 3 bases, there was a span of 6 bases. This CDR3 comprises 13 residues. Germline V gene lookup returns CDR1 SGHAT and CDR2 FQNNGV. As DNA, the CDR3 is TGTGCCAGCAGCTTAGGGGGAGACACTGAAGCTTTCTTT. Translating gives CASSLGGDTEAFF.

This chain connects TRBV30 to TRBJ2-7, with TRBD2 identical over 8 bases. The CDR3 is 15 residues long. Germline CDR1 GTSNPN, CDR2 SVGIG (reference sequence). The trim removed 0 bases at V and 3 bases at J, leaving 7 bases unmatched. In DNA form, the CDR3 reads TGTGCCTGGAGTGTACCGGGGGGGCCTCTCTACGAGCAGTACTTC. Protein: CAWSVPGGPLYEQYF.

The chain recombines TRBV27 with TRBJ1-1; TRBD1 is a possible D gene (5 bases). Germline CDR1 is MNHEY and CDR2 is SMNVEV (reference sequence). The CDR3 consists of 16 residues. V was pared by 3 bases and J by 2 bases, with 16 bases between. The CDR3: CASSLRSGGRNTEAFF. In DNA, the CDR3 is TGTGCCAGCAGTTTGCGTTCGGGGGGACGAAACACTGAAGCTTTCTTT.

The chain combines TRBV4-2 with TRBJ1-6, with 9 bases that match TRBD1. Germline lookup yields CDR1 LGHNA and CDR2 YNFKEQ. V was clipped by 0 bases and J by 10 bases; unmatched bases: 13. This CDR3 region has 18 residues. The CDR3, as DNA: TGTGCCAGCAGCCAAGATTTCGCTAGGGACAGGGCGGGATCACCCCTCCACTTT. The encoded protein is CASSQDFARDRAGSPLHF.

This clone was counted once. The CDR3 sequence: CAWSALDSNNQPQHF. DNA for the CDR3: TGTGCCTGGAGTGCACTCGACAGCAACAATCAGCCCCAGCATTTT. The chain is built from TRBV30 and TRBJ1-5, with a tentative D call TRBD1 (5 bases). The ends were cut back, 1 base at V and 3 bases at J, with 13 bases in the middle. Germline V gene lookup returns CDR1 GTSNPN and CDR2 SVGIG (reference sequence). The CDR3 runs to 15 residues. The full variable domain, rest sourced from reference TRBV30 and TRBJ1-5, is SQTIHQWPATLVQPVGSPLSLECTVEGTSNPNLYWYRQAAGRGLQLLFYSVGIGQISSEVPQNLSASRPQDRQFILSSKKLLLSDSGFYLCAWSALDSNNQPQHFGDGTRLSIL.

This rearrangement joins TRBV29-1 to TRBJ2-1, with 7 bases that match TRBD2. The ends lost 6 bases at V and 2 bases at J; junction bases unmatched: 7. This CDR3 has 14 amino acids. Germline assignment: CDR1 SQVTM and CDR2 ANQGSEA. CDR3 DNA: TGCAGCGTGGTACTAGCGCACACCTACAATGAGCAGTTCTTC. Encoded protein: CSVVLAHTYNEQFF.

The genes are TRBV11-2 and TRBJ1-5, with D hard to call. With 5 bases removed from V and 5 bases from J, the gap between germline ends came to 16 bases. This CDR3 contains 15 residues. CDR1 and CDR2 (germline): SGHAT, FQNNGV. CDR3 nucleotide sequence: TGTGCCAGCAGCCCCTCCTTGATTCCGGATCAGCCCCAGCATTTT. Amino acids: CASSPSLIPDQPQHF.

The chain employs TRBV5-1 and TRBJ2-7; 9 bases are a match to TRBD1. Germline CDR1 is SGHRS and CDR2 is YFSETQ. The CDR3 is 13 amino acids. V lost 3 bases, J lost 5 bases, and 3 bases stayed unmatched. In DNA form, the CDR3 reads TGCGCCAGCAGCTCGGGACAGGGTAACGAGCAGTACTTC. Its translation is CASSSGQGNEQYF.

Concerning this clone: The sample has other DNA sequences that encode this CDR3 too. This sequence joins TRBV18 and TRBJ1-2; 7 bases are shared with TRBD1. Germline CDR1 reads KGHSH; CDR2 reads LQKENI. The V segment lost 4 bases and the J segment 3 bases; nucleotides outside the gene matches: 2. There are 13 residues in the CDR3. The CDR3, as DNA: TGTGCCAGCTCACGCGGGACAGACTATGGCTACACCTTC. Its translation is CASSRGTDYGYTF.

The rearrangement joins TRBV5-1 to TRBJ1-5; the match to TRBD1 covers 7 bases. V lost 4 bases to trimming and J lost 3 bases; unmatched junction nucleotides: 7. This CDR3 has 15 amino acids. Germline V lookup: CDR1 SGHRS, CDR2 YFSETQ. The CDR3 here is CASSVTGTVNQPQHF. The CDR3 DNA sequence: TGCGCCAGCAGCGTGACCGGGACAGTCAATCAGCCCCAGCATTTT.

V usage is TRBV9 and J usage is TRBJ1-6; no reliable D call. The CDR3 contains 14 residues. Looked up from germline, CDR1 is SGDLS and CDR2 is YYNGEE. V lost 4 bases, J lost 10 bases, and 15 bases lay in between. The CDR3 DNA reads TGTGCCAGCAGCCCTAGCAGGACGTTGTCACCCCTCCACTTT. Translating gives CASSPSRTLSPLHF.

V gene TRBV4-2 combines with J gene TRBJ1-2; a possible D gene is TRBD1 (6 bases). CDR3 length equals 18 residues. With 2 bases removed from V and 2 bases from J, the gap between germline ends came to 21 bases. CDR1 is LGHNA, CDR2 YNFKEQ, per germline. Here the CDR3 DNA reads TGTGCCAGCAGCCAAAACCAGGGAGTAGGGGGGGTAAACTATGGCTACACCTTC. Translated: CASSQNQGVGGVNYGYTF.

This clone occurred once. This sequence joins TRBV7-2 and TRBJ2-7, with TRBD2 matching 13 bases. CDR1 is SGHTA and CDR2 is FQGNSA in the germline V gene. The CDR3 has 15 amino acids. V lost 7 bases and J lost 3; bases outside the gene matches: 6. CDR3 residues: CASTPTSGGGYEQYF. The CDR3 DNA follows: TGTGCCAGCACCCCCACTAGCGGGGGGGGCTACGAGCAGTACTTC.

The chain recombines TRBV6-5 with TRBJ1-1, with 7 bases lining up with TRBD1. The V gene end was trimmed by 2 bases and the J gene end by 4 bases; junction bases not matched to a gene: 7. Germline lookup yields CDR1 MNHEY and CDR2 SVGAGI. The CDR3 loop spans 15 amino acids. The DNA for the CDR3 is TGTGCCAGCAGTTACACAGGGGAAGGGGCCACTGAAGCTTTCTTT. Its protein product is CASSYTGEGATEAFF.

This clone was observed once. The chain uses TRBV4-1 and TRBJ1-3, with 9 positions matching TRBD1. CDR3 length equals 15 residues. CDR1 MGHRA and CDR2 YSYEKL come from the germline V gene. Trimming took 2 bases from V and 3 from J; bases not matched to a gene: 2. Written as DNA, the CDR3 is TGCGCCAGCAGCCAAACAGGGGGCGGTGGAAACACCATATATTTT. It codes for CASSQTGGGGNTIYF.

This clone was seen just once. V is TRBV5-6 and J is TRBJ1-1, with a possible D match to TRBD1 (6 bases). Per the germline V gene, CDR1 is SGHDT and CDR2 is YYEEEE. Trimming cost V 1 base and J 3 bases, with 10 bases left between them. The length of the CDR3 is 14 residues. The chain's CDR3 is CASSLRGIDTEAFF. In nucleotides, the CDR3 is TGTGCCAGCAGCTTGAGGGGGATAGACACTGAAGCTTTCTTT.

A few counts support this clone. This chain joins TRBV5-1 and TRBJ1-2; no clear D. The CDR3 is 17 residues long. V shed 2 bases and J shed 6 bases, with 23 bases lying between them. Germline CDR1 SGHRS, CDR2 YFSETQ. CDR3 region: CASSLTLITSNLDGYTF. For the CDR3, the DNA is TGCGCCAGCAGCTTAACCCTCATAACTAGTAACTTGGATGGCTACACCTTC.